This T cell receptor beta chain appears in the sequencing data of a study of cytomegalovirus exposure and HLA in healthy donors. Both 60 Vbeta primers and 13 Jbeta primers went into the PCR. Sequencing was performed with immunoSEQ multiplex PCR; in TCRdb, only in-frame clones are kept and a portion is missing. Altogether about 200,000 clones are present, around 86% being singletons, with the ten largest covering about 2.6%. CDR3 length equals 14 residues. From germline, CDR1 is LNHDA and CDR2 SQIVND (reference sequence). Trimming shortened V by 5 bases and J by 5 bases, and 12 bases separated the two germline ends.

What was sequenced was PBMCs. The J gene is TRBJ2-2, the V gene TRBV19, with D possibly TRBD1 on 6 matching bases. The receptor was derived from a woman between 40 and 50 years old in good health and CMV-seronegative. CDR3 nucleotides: TGTGCCAGTAGTCCCAGGGGTTCAACCGGGGAGCTGTTTTTT. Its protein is CASSPRGSTGELFF.